These 27 T cell receptor beta chains were sequenced from one sample in a study of blood T cell repertoires in COVID-19. Measured with immunoSEQ multiplex PCR; TCRdb has only the in-frame clones, and not every one. The repertoire holds about 98,000 clones, with around nine tenths as singletons. The source material was peripheral blood. The receptors here all came from a man aged 50-60 years with acute or convalescent COVID-19.

This CDR3 is CASTHRVASGIAEQYF. CDR3 coding DNA: TGTGCCAGCACCCATAGGGTGGCTAGCGGGATAGCCGAGCAGTACTTC. V is TRBV6-6 and J is TRBJ2-7; TRBD2 matches 9 bases. The V and J ends lost 7 bases and 6 bases, in that order; junction bases with no gene match: 16. The CDR3 extends over 16 amino acids. Germline V CDR1 and CDR2: MNHNY, SVGAGI (reference sequence).

The chain links TRBV5-6 to TRBJ1-1, with a tentative D call TRBD1 (5 bases). The CDR3 is 17 residues long. Germline CDR1 reads SGHDT; CDR2 reads YYEEEE. V was shortened by 0 bases and J by 1 base, with 16 bases between the two germline ends. This CDR3 is CASSLVGHLGGNTEAFF. The CDR3 nucleotides read TGTGCCAGCAGCTTGGTAGGACACCTGGGGGGGAACACTGAAGCTTTCTTT.

The V gene is TRBV27, the J gene TRBJ1-5; tentatively, D is TRBD1 (6 bases). Germline assignment: CDR1 MNHEY and CDR2 SMNVEV (reference sequence). The CDR3 is 14 residues long. Deletions cut 5 bases from V and 3 bases from J, with 11 bases between. CDR3 sequence: CASSLGGLNQPQHF. CDR3 DNA sequence: TGTGCCAGCAGTCTCGGGGGGCTCAATCAGCCCCAGCATTTT.

This clone was recorded a few times. V and J are TRBV5-1 and TRBJ2-5, with TRBD1 identical over 7 bases. From germline, CDR1 is SGHRS and CDR2 YFSETQ. V lost 9 bases to trimming and J lost 3 bases; unmatched junction nucleotides: 8. The CDR3 is made up of 13 amino acids. The DNA for the CDR3 is TGCGCCACAGCGACAGGGTTCGAAGAGACCCAGTACTTC. This gives the protein CATATGFEETQYF.

The chain employs TRBV2 and TRBJ1-5; D is unresolved. CDR3 length: 13 amino acids. Trimming cost V 2 bases and J 7 bases, with 9 bases left between them. Looked up from germline, CDR1 is SNHLY and CDR2 is FYNNEI. The CDR3 region has the DNA TGTGCCAGCAGTGAAACGGCAGGACAGCCCCAGCATTTT. It encodes CASSETAGQPQHF.

The J gene is TRBJ2-7, the V gene TRBV19; 9 bases fit TRBD2. Per germline, CDR1 LNHDA and CDR2 SQIVND (reference sequence). Trimming took 2 bases from V and 0 from J; bases not matched to a gene: 14. This CDR3 comprises 19 residues. This CDR3 is CASSIRVGLAGLSSYEQYF. In DNA, the CDR3 is TGTGCCAGTAGTATAAGGGTAGGGCTAGCGGGACTCAGCTCCTACGAGCAGTACTTC.

Only one count was recorded for this clone. The chain carries TRBV4-2 and TRBJ1-3, with a tentative D call TRBD1 (5 bases). Trimming left V 2 bases short and J 0 bases short, with 14 bases between. Germline assignment: CDR1 LGHNA and CDR2 YNFKEQ. The CDR3 has 17 residues. The CDR3 nucleotides read TGTGCCAGCAGCCAACCCGGGGGGGGGAGCTCTGGAAACACCATATATTTT. Residues: CASSQPGGGSSGNTIYF.

The chain couples TRBV11-3 to TRBJ1-1; 7 bases map to TRBD1. Germline V CDR1 and CDR2: SGHNT, YENEEA. V lost 5 bases, J lost 7 bases, and 13 bases stayed unmatched. This CDR3 comprises 15 residues. The DNA for the CDR3 is TGTGCCAGCAGCCCGGACTCGACAGGGATTATTGAAGCTTTCTTT. This encodes CASSPDSTGIIEAFF.

This clone was counted a few times. The V gene is TRBV19, the J gene TRBJ1-4; no firm D call. The V gene's germline CDR1 is LNHDA and CDR2 SQIVND (reference sequence). This CDR3 has 14 amino acids. V lost 10 bases to trimming and J lost 0 bases, with 12 bases between them. CDR3 bases: TGTGCCACCAAGGGAGTTGCAACTAATGAAAAACTGTTTTTT. Its translation: CATKGVATNEKLFF.

CDR3 bases: TGTGCCAGCAGCCAAAAACCGGGACTACTCACAGATACGCAGTATTTT. Protein sequence: CASSQKPGLLTDTQYF. The chain links TRBV14 to TRBJ2-3; 7 positions agree with TRBD2. The CDR3 runs to 16 residues. V trimming: 2 bases; J trimming: 2 bases; junction bases outside the gene matches: 7. From germline, CDR1 is SGHDN and CDR2 FVKESK.

The genes are TRBV2 and TRBJ1-1; 7 nucleotides align to TRBD1. The V gene's germline CDR1 is SNHLY and CDR2 FYNNEI. The V gene end was trimmed by 7 bases and the J gene end by 1 base; junction bases not matched to a gene: 12. The CDR3 has 16 residues. The CDR3 reads CASMREGAGGNTEAFF. In nucleotides, the CDR3 is TGTGCCAGCATGAGAGAGGGGGCTGGGGGGAACACTGAAGCTTTCTTT.

This sequence joins TRBV5-1 and TRBJ1-3, with TRBD1 matching 8 bases. The CDR3 extends over 16 amino acids. Germline assignment: CDR1 SGHRS and CDR2 YFSETQ. V lost 4 bases and J lost 0; bases outside the gene matches: 6. DNA of the CDR3: TGCGCCAGCAGCGGGACAGGCGCAATCTCTGGAAACACCATATATTTT. Translation: CASSGTGAISGNTIYF.

V and J are TRBV4-1 and TRBJ1-2; D gene unclear. Germline V lookup: CDR1 MGHRA, CDR2 YSYEKL. Deletions cut 0 bases from V and 7 bases from J, with 9 bases between. This CDR3 comprises 13 residues. The CDR3 DNA sequence: TGCGCCAGCAGCCAAGAAATCCAGTTTGGCTACACCTTC. It is translated as CASSQEIQFGYTF.

The chain employs TRBV19 and TRBJ2-2; possible D gene TRBD2, 5 bases. This CDR3 contains 12 residues. With 3 bases removed from V and 8 bases from J, the gap between germline ends came to 7 bases. Germline values: CDR1 LNHDA, CDR2 SQIVND (reference sequence). CDR3 sequence (DNA): TGTGCCAGTAGTATTGGGGAGGGGGAGCTGTTTTTT. This encodes CASSIGEGELFF. Filled out from reference TRBV19 and TRBJ2-2, the complete variable domain reads DGGITQSPKYLFRKEGQNVTLSCEQNLNHDAMYWYRQDPGQGLRLIYYSQIVNDFQKGDIAEGYSVSREKKESFPLTVTSAQKNPTAFYLCASSIGEGELFFGEGSRLTVL.

The chain uses TRBV7-9 and TRBJ2-2, with D possibly matching TRBD2 (5 bases). V lost 5 bases to trimming and J lost 5 bases, with 15 bases between them. Germline V gene sequence: CDR1 SEHNR, CDR2 FQNEAQ (reference sequence). The CDR3 has 15 amino acids. The CDR3 here is CASSPRAGLTGELFF. The CDR3 region has the DNA TGTGCCAGCAGCCCCCGGGCAGGACTGACCGGGGAGCTGTTTTTT. Full variable domain (remainder filled in from reference TRBV7-9 and TRBJ2-2): DTGVSQNPRHKITKRGQNVTFRCDPISEHNRLYWYRQTLGQGPEFLTYFQNEAQLEKSRLLSDRFSAERPKGSFSTLEIQRTEQGDSAMYLCASSPRAGLTGELFFGEGSRLTVL.

The chain joins TRBV27 to TRBJ2-1; 8 nucleotides match TRBD2. J was trimmed by 4 bases and V by 5 bases; bases with no gene match: 4. The CDR3 is 14 amino acids. The V gene's germline CDR1 is MNHEY and CDR2 SMNVEV (reference sequence). CDR3 DNA: TGTGCCAGCAGTCTCGGGAGGGCTTACAATGAGCAGTTCTTC. It specifies CASSLGRAYNEQFF.

The CDR3 protein is CATSRTSGKSYNEQFF. CDR3 DNA sequence: TGTGCCACCAGTCGGACTAGCGGCAAATCCTACAATGAGCAGTTCTTC. The chain has TRBV24-1 and TRBJ2-1; TRBD2 agrees at 10 bases. Trimming cost V 6 bases and J 1 base; bases outside gene matches: 5. The length of the CDR3 is 16 residues. Germline V gene sequence: CDR1 KGHDR, CDR2 SFDVKD.

Only a few counts were recorded for this clone. The V gene is TRBV4-1, the J gene TRBJ2-7; the D gene is possibly TRBD2 (6 bases). Germline values: CDR1 MGHRA, CDR2 YSYEKL. The CDR3 has 16 residues. With 4 bases removed from V and 0 bases from J, the gap between germline ends came to 16 bases. CDR3 loop: CASSRGLAESSYEQYF. The CDR3 DNA follows: TGCGCCAGCAGCCGAGGATTAGCGGAAAGCTCCTACGAGCAGTACTTC.

The chain joins TRBV9 to TRBJ2-1, with D possibly TRBD1 on 6 matching bases. Germline V gives CDR1 SGDLS, CDR2 YYNGEE. V gave up 0 bases and J gave up 6 bases, with 19 bases separating them. There are 17 residues in the CDR3. CDR3 sequence (DNA): TGTGCCAGCAGCGTAGCTATGGAACGGTGGGGGCTCAATGAGCAGTTCTTC. Translated, it gives CASSVAMERWGLNEQFF.

The chain uses TRBV6-4 and TRBJ1-1; no reliable D call. The V gene lost 0 bases and the J gene lost 5 bases, with 13 bases spanning the gap. Germline CDR1 is MRHNA and CDR2 is SNTAGT. This CDR3 region has 15 residues. CDR3 sequence (DNA): TGTGCCAGCAGTGACTCGGGAGGCAAGGAGACTGAAGCTTTCTTT. Translation gives CASSDSGGKETEAFF.

This chain joins TRBV27 and TRBJ2-1, with 7 bases aligning to TRBD2. With V trimmed by 3 bases and J by 6 bases, 17 bases remained unmatched. Per germline, CDR1 MNHEY and CDR2 SMNVEV (reference sequence). This CDR3 contains 18 residues. CDR3 sequence: CASSFGTGAGVVRNEQFF. In DNA form, the CDR3 reads TGTGCCAGCAGTTTTGGGACTGGGGCGGGAGTGGTACGCAATGAGCAGTTCTTC.

The CDR3 nucleotides are TGTGCCAGTGGTCGGGGTATGTCCTACGAGCAGTACTTC. It codes for CASGRGMSYEQYF. The chain couples TRBV19 to TRBJ2-7; D may be TRBD2 (5 bases). The CDR3 runs 13 residues. V was cut by 8 bases and J by 1 base, with 12 bases left in between. Germline V lookup: CDR1 LNHDA, CDR2 SQIVND (reference sequence).

The CDR3 here is CATSVLAGGAYEQYF. The CDR3 DNA follows: TGTGCCACCAGCGTCTTAGCGGGGGGTGCCTACGAGCAGTACTTC. The V gene is TRBV15, the J gene TRBJ2-7, with TRBD2 identical over 10 bases. The CDR3 has 15 amino acids. Losses at the gene ends were 5 bases for V and 2 bases for J; bases not matched to a gene: 6. The germline V gene encodes CDR1 LNHNV and CDR2 YYDKDF (reference sequence).

This clone was observed a single time. The rearrangement links TRBV12-3 or TRBV12-4 to TRBJ1-1; D is uncertain. This CDR3 spans 13 amino acids. V lost 3 bases, J lost 1 base, and 6 bases lay in between. The CDR3: CASSLERNTEAFF. The CDR3 DNA reads TGTGCCAGCAGTTTGGAGAGGAACACTGAAGCTTTCTTT.

This chain's CDR3 is CASGVAANYGYTF. The CDR3 DNA sequence: TGTGCCAGCGGTGTGGCCGCGAACTATGGCTACACCTTC. The V and J genes are TRBV10-3 and TRBJ1-2; D is uncertain. The CDR3 is 13 amino acids. Germline CDR1 is ENHRY and CDR2 is SYGVKD. V lost 10 bases to trimming and J lost 2 bases, with 14 bases between them.

J is TRBJ2-1 and V is TRBV24-1; TRBD2 aligns across 12 bases. Germline V gene data show CDR1 as KGHDR and CDR2 as SFDVKD. With 3 bases clipped from V and 8 bases from J, the junction kept 7 bases outside the gene matches. This CDR3 has 16 residues. CDR3 DNA: TGTGCCACCAGTGATGTAGGACTAGCGGGATCACATGAGCAGTTCTTC. It codes for CATSDVGLAGSHEQFF.

The rearrangement uses TRBV11-3 and TRBJ1-2, with 12 bases aligning to TRBD1. V shed 4 bases, J shed 8 bases, and the junction held 11 bases outside the gene matches. CDR3 length equals 16 residues. The V gene's germline CDR1 is SGHNT and CDR2 YENEEA. The CDR3 region has the DNA TGTGCCAGCAGCTCCGGGACAGGGGGCAGTCTGGACGGCTACACCTTC. This encodes CASSSGTGGSLDGYTF.